The 28 T cell receptor beta chains below come from one sample, sequenced in a study of blood T cells in healthy people across ages (dated by TCRdb to between 2014 and 2016). Library method: 5' RACE. The instrument given in TCRdb is Illumina HiSeq 2500. A second PCR of roughly 6 to 11 cycles was performed with a sample-barcoded 5' primer and a J-beta primer mix. The public reads were quality trimmed at Q25 with fastp and then assembled into clones with MiXCR by TCRdb, keeping productive beta chains. Every entry covers one CDR3 protein and lists the most common genes and DNA from its rows. The sample has about 2 million distinct CDR3 sequences on record, 49% of them singletons. The biggest ten clones account for roughly 2.1% of the sample. Input material: blood. These receptors all come from a woman aged 40-49 years in good health.

The rearrangement uses TRBV20-1 and TRBJ1-2; D is undetermined. Germline lookup yields CDR1 DFQATT and CDR2 SNEGSKA (reference sequence). There are 14 residues in the CDR3. Trimming stripped 1 base from V and 1 base from J, with 10 bases between. The CDR3 sequence: CSARGRAVNYGYTF. The CDR3 region has the DNA TGCAGTGCTAGAGGTCGGGCAGTTAACTATGGCTACACCTTC.

The chain uses TRBV20-1 and TRBJ2-5; D unresolved. CDR3 length equals 12 residues. CDR1 and CDR2 from the germline V gene are DFQATT and SNEGSKA (reference sequence). Trimming removed 3 bases at V and 11 bases at J, with 16 bases between. The CDR3 protein is CSARPDGNEQYF. The CDR3 DNA follows: TGCAGTGCTAGGCCGGATGGCAATGAGCAGTACTTC.

The chain carries TRBV5-6 and TRBJ2-1; TRBD2 matches at 8 bases. Germline trimming cut 4 bases from V and 7 bases from J; bases unmatched to any gene: 22. The CDR3 length is 19 residues. Germline loops: CDR1 SGHDT, CDR2 YYEEEE. This chain's CDR3 is CASSAVTRAGQRGMNEQFF. CDR3 nucleotide sequence: TGTGCCAGCAGCGCCGTGACCCGGGCCGGCCAGCGGGGGATGAATGAGCAGTTCTTC. Full variable domain (rest looked up from reference TRBV5-6 and TRBJ2-1): DAGVTQSPTHLIKTRGQQVTLRCSPKSGHDTVSWYQQALGQGPQFIFQYYEEEERQRGNFPDRFSGHQFPNYSSELNVNALLLGDSALYLCASSAVTRAGQRGMNEQFFGPGTRLTVL.

This sequence joins TRBV12-3 or TRBV12-4 and TRBJ2-4, with unresolved D. This CDR3 spans 16 amino acids. Deletions cut 8 bases from V and 0 bases from J, with 17 bases between. CDR3 DNA: TGTGCCAGCGGTCCCCAAAACAAACTAGCCAAAAACATTCAGTACTTC. Protein sequence: CASGPQNKLAKNIQYF.

The rearrangement joins TRBV6-5 to TRBJ1-4; a possible D gene is TRBD1 (6 bases). Germline V CDR1 and CDR2: MNHEY, SVGAGI. V gave up 6 bases and J gave up 3 bases, with 14 bases separating them. CDR3 length: 15 amino acids. CDR3 DNA sequence: TGTGCCAGCAGCACCGGGACACGACCTAATGAAAAACTGTTTTTT. Amino acid sequence: CASSTGTRPNEKLFF.

The table lists this clonotype with a few counts. This chain uses TRBV5-1 with TRBJ2-5; perhaps TRBD2 as D (5 bases). The germline gives CDR1 SGHRS, CDR2 YFSETQ. The CDR3 has 15 residues. The V and J ends lost 0 bases and 2 bases respectively, with 11 bases between them. CDR3 bases: TGCGCCAGCAGCTTGGGGAGGCGGAGTCAAGAGACCCAGTACTTC. Protein product: CASSLGRRSQETQYF.

The chain uses TRBV18 and TRBJ1-4; D might be TRBD1 (5 bases). This CDR3 is 15 amino acids long. V lost 1 base, J lost 3 bases, and 9 bases lay in between. The germline CDR1 and CDR2 sequences are KGHSH and LQKENI. The CDR3 loop reads CASSPRAGSNEKLFF. CDR3 in DNA: TGTGCCAGCTCACCACGGGCAGGGTCTAATGAAAAACTGTTTTTT.

The chain uses TRBV6-1 and TRBJ2-1, with TRBD2 matching over 8 bases. CDR1 is MNHNS, CDR2 SASEGT, per germline. With 6 bases clipped from V and 1 base from J, the junction kept 14 bases outside the gene matches. This CDR3 has 18 residues. The CDR3 DNA reads as TGTGCCAGCAGGGCCCGGGGGGGGGATCCACAATCCTACAATGAGCAGTTCTTC. Translated, it gives CASRARGGDPQSYNEQFF.

To note about this clonotype: A read error is possible here, since a much larger clone lies one base away. The CDR3 does not close with the conserved phenylalanine or tryptophan, likely indicating a read error. V usage is TRBV29-1 and J usage is TRBJ2-5; D is undetermined. Trimming cost V 3 bases and J 1 base, with 9 bases left between them. CDR1 is SQVTM and CDR2 is ANQGSEA in the germline V gene. This CDR3 comprises 13 residues. The CDR3 nucleotides read TGCAGCGTTGATAGGTCTAGCCAAGAGACCCAGTACTCC. Its translation is CSVDRSSQETQYS.

This clonotype has just a few counts. J is TRBJ2-1 and V is TRBV7-3; 12 nucleotides align to TRBD2. CDR1 and CDR2 from the germline V gene are SGHTA and FQGTGA. J gave up 6 bases and V 7 bases, and 7 bases lay outside the gene matches. CDR3 length: 15 residues. CDR3 loop: CASTPTSGGPNEQFF. The CDR3, as DNA: TGTGCCAGCACCCCAACTAGCGGGGGGCCCAATGAGCAGTTCTTC.

The chain joins TRBV20-1 to TRBJ2-7, with TRBD1 identical over 10 bases. The trim removed 1 base at V and 6 bases at J, leaving 3 bases unmatched. CDR1 is DFQATT, CDR2 SNEGSKA, per germline (reference sequence). The CDR3 runs 13 residues. CDR3 region: CSARVGDRGEQYF. The CDR3 coding sequence is TGCAGTGCTAGAGTGGGGGACAGGGGCGAGCAGTACTTC.

V is TRBV20-1 and J is TRBJ2-7; D is ambiguous. The CDR3 totals 17 residues. Trimming cost V 1 base and J 1 base, with 20 bases left between them. Germline V lookup: CDR1 DFQATT, CDR2 SNEGSKA (reference sequence). DNA for the CDR3: TGCAGTGCTAGAGTTCCATTAGTGCAGGTGGGGTCCTACGAGCAGTACTTC. Amino acids: CSARVPLVQVGSYEQYF.

The gene calls are TRBV20-1 and TRBJ1-2, with D unresolved. This CDR3 comprises 13 residues. V was trimmed by 1 base and J by 4 bases, leaving 10 bases between them. Germline V gives CDR1 DFQATT, CDR2 SNEGSKA (reference sequence). The CDR3 bases are TGCAGTGCTAGAGTCGAGCGTGTCTATGGCTACACCTTC. Its translation is CSARVERVYGYTF.

The chain carries TRBV6-2 or TRBV6-3 and TRBJ2-3; D is possibly TRBD2 (5 bases). Trimming cost V 0 bases and J 4 bases, with 17 bases left between them. Germline CDR1 and CDR2: MNHEY and SVGEGT. The CDR3 contains 17 residues. The CDR3 region is CASSYSTTGLAPDTQYF. The CDR3 nucleotides read TGTGCCAGCAGTTACTCGACGACGGGTCTAGCTCCAGATACGCAGTATTTT.

CDR3 sequence reads: CASRAGLLPQHF. In DNA, the CDR3 is TGTGCCAGCAGGGCGGGCCTCCTGCCCCAGCATTTT. This sequence joins TRBV28 and TRBJ1-5, with D unclear. Trimming stripped 6 bases from V and 9 bases from J, with 12 bases between. The CDR3 spans 12 residues. Germline CDR1 and CDR2: MDHEN and SYDVKM. Filled out from reference TRBV28 and TRBJ1-5, the complete variable domain reads DVKVTQSSRYLVKRTGEKVFLECVQDMDHENMFWYRQDPGLGLRLIYFSYDVKMKEKGDIPEGYSVSREKKERFSLILESASTNQTSMYLCASRAGLLPQHFGDGTRLSIL.

In its sample, this clonotype was seen a few times. The J gene is TRBJ2-5, the V gene TRBV29-1; D assignment may be TRBD1 or TRBD2 (5 bases each). V was trimmed by 6 bases and J by 5 bases, leaving 10 bases between them. The germline V gene has CDR1 SQVTM and CDR2 ANQGSEA. CDR3 length: 11 amino acids. The CDR3 spells CSVLGVETQYF. The DNA of the CDR3 is TGCAGCGTCCTGGGGGTGGAGACCCAGTACTTC.

This clonotype was seen a few times. The chain carries TRBV20-1 and TRBJ2-5; 9 nucleotides agree with TRBD2. This CDR3 has 14 amino acids. Trimming removed 2 bases from V and 0 bases from J; junction bases left unmatched: 1. CDR1 and CDR2 from the germline V gene are DFQATT and SNEGSKA (reference sequence). The CDR3: CSARLAGDQETQYF. The DNA for the CDR3 is TGCAGTGCTAGATTAGCGGGGGACCAAGAGACCCAGTACTTC.

The chain couples TRBV7-2 to TRBJ2-1; D is possibly TRBD1 (6 bases). V lost 1 base and J lost 9, with 22 bases in between. CDR1 is SGHTA and CDR2 is FQGNSA in the germline V gene. The CDR3 totals 17 residues. CDR3 in DNA: TGTGCCAGCAGCTTAGGCCTAACCTCCACAGGGTTGATTGAGCAGTTCTTC. It yields the protein CASSLGLTSTGLIEQFF.

This clonotype has a handful of counts. The chain uses TRBV7-2 and TRBJ2-5; the D gene is possibly TRBD2 (5 bases). The CDR3 covers 14 residues. Looked up from germline, CDR1 is SGHTA and CDR2 is FQGNSA. V was cut by 3 bases and J by 2 bases, with 10 bases left in between. The CDR3 DNA reads TGTGCCAGCAGCTTCCTACTAGAGCAAGAGACCCAGTACTTC. This encodes CASSFLLEQETQYF.

This clonotype was detected a few times. This chain connects TRBV7-9 to TRBJ2-7; TRBD1 matches at 9 bases. Germline trimming cut 3 bases from V and 5 bases from J; bases unmatched to any gene: 8. The germline V gene has CDR1 SEHNR and CDR2 FQNEAQ (reference sequence). CDR3 size: 15 residues. CDR3 region: CASSFSGTGRNEQYF. The CDR3 DNA reads as TGTGCCAGCAGCTTTTCCGGGACAGGGAGAAACGAGCAGTACTTC.

The sample holds one count of this clonotype. J is TRBJ2-7 and V is TRBV5-5; possible D gene TRBD2, 7 bases. The CDR3 has 16 residues. V lost 3 bases to trimming and J lost 1 base, with 17 bases between them. CDR1 and CDR2 (germline): SGHKS, YYEKEE (reference sequence). The CDR3 nucleotides read TGTGCCAGCAGCTCTTCTAAGGGGGGGAAGTCCTACGAGCAGTACTTC. Translating gives CASSSSKGGKSYEQYF.

This clonotype was found a few times. CDR3 amino acids: CASSQDLQSSYNEQFF. The CDR3 bases are TGCGCCAGCAGCCAAGATTTACAGAGCTCCTACAATGAGCAGTTCTTC. The chain combines TRBV4-3 with TRBJ2-1; no reliable D call. CDR3 length equals 16 residues. From germline, CDR1 is LGHNA and CDR2 YSLEER. Trimming left V 0 bases short and J 0 bases short, with 9 bases between.

V gene TRBV5-5 combines with J gene TRBJ2-5; 8 bases line up with TRBD2. This CDR3 has 17 residues. The germline gives CDR1 SGHKS, CDR2 YYEKEE (reference sequence). V lost 1 base to trimming and J lost 5 bases; unmatched junction nucleotides: 13. CDR3 protein: CASSLKGRGAFAETQYF. The DNA of the CDR3 is TGTGCCAGCAGCTTGAAGGGGCGGGGGGCCTTTGCGGAGACCCAGTACTTC.

This chain joins TRBV14 and TRBJ2-1; the D is unclear. The V and J ends lost 1 base and 9 bases respectively, with 10 bases between them. This CDR3 has 13 amino acids. Germline assignment: CDR1 SGHDN and CDR2 FVKESK. CDR3 nucleotide sequence: TGTGCCAGCAGCCAAGTGCTAAACAGTGAGCAGTTCTTC. As protein: CASSQVLNSEQFF.

In DNA, the CDR3 is TGTGCCAGCACCTCTCATTTGAACACTGAAGCTTTCTTT. Its protein is CASTSHLNTEAFF. The V and J genes are TRBV27 and TRBJ1-1; D remains ambiguous. The V gene's germline CDR1 is MNHEY and CDR2 SMNVEV (reference sequence). V was shortened by 7 bases and J by 0 bases, with 9 bases between the two germline ends. The CDR3 runs to 13 residues.

The CDR3 DNA reads as TGTGCCAGCAGTCCCGACAATCATGGCTACACCTTC. The encoded protein is CASSPDNHGYTF. The gene calls are TRBV6-5 and TRBJ1-2; no clear D gene. The CDR3 covers 12 residues. Germline V gene lookup returns CDR1 MNHEY and CDR2 SVGAGI. The V gene lost 5 bases and the J gene lost 6 bases, with 10 bases spanning the gap.

This clonotype was counted between two and nine times. This sequence joins TRBV2 and TRBJ2-4, with 15 bases identical to TRBD2. CDR3 size: 20 residues. From germline, CDR1 is SNHLY and CDR2 FYNNEI. The junction had 13 bases not matched to a gene; V was cut back by 6 bases and J by 1 base. The CDR3 loop reads CASRYGLAGGPRSAKNIQYF. The CDR3 nucleotides read TGTGCCAGCAGATATGGACTAGCGGGGGGGCCTCGGAGCGCCAAAAACATTCAGTACTTC. The variable domain in full, completed from reference TRBV2 and TRBJ2-4, reads EPEVTQTPSHQVTQMGQEVILRCVPISNHLYFYWYRQILGQKVEFLVSFYNNEISEKSEIFDDQFSVERPDGSNFTLKIRSTKLEDSAMYFCASRYGLAGGPRSAKNIQYFGAGTRLSVL.

The J gene is TRBJ1-2, the V gene TRBV5-6; D ambiguous. V lost 0 bases and J 2 bases, leaving 5 bases between the germline ends. The CDR3 has 13 residues. CDR1 and CDR2 (germline): SGHDT, YYEEEE. CDR3 region: CASSLVMNYGYTF. In DNA, the CDR3 is TGTGCCAGCAGCTTGGTGATGAACTATGGCTACACCTTC.